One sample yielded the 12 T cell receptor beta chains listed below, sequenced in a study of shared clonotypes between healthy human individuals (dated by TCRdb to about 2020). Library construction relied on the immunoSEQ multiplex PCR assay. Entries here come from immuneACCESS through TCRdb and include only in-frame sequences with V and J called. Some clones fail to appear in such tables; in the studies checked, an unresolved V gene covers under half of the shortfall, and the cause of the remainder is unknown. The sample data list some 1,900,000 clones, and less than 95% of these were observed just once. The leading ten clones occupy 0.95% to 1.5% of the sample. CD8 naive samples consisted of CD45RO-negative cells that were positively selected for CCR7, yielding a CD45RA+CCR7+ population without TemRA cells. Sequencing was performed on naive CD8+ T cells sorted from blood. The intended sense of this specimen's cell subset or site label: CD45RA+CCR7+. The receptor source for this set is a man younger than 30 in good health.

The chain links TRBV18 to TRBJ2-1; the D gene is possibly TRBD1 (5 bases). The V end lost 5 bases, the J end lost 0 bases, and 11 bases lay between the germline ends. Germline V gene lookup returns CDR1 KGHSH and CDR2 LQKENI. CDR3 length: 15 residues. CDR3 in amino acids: CASSDRQSSYNEQFF. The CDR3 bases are TGTGCCAGCTCAGACAGACAGTCCTCCTACAATGAGCAGTTCTTC.

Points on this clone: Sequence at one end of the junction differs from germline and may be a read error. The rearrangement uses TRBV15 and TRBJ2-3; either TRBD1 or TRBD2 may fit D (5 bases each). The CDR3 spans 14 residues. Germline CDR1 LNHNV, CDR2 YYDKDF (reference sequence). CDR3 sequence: CATSRDYSGTSKNF. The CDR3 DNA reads TGTGCCACCAGCAGAGATTATTCCGGGACCTCGAAGAATTTT.

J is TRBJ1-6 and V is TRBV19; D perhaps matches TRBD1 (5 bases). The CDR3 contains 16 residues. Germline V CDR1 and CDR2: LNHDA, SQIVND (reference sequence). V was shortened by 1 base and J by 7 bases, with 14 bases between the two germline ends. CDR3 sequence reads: CASSIVGVSDNSPLHF. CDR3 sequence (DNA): TGTGCCAGTAGTATAGTGGGGGTATCGGACAATTCACCCCTCCACTTT.

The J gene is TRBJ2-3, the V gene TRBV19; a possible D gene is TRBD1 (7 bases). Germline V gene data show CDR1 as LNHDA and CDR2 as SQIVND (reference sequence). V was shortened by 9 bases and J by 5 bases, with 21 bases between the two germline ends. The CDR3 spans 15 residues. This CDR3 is CASRGYRGHGDTQYF. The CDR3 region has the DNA TGTGCCAGCCGGGGGTATAGGGGGCATGGAGATACGCAGTATTTT.

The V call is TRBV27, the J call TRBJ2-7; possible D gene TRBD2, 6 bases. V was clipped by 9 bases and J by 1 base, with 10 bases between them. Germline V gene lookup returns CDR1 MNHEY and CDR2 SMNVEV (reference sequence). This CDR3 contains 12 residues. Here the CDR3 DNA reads TGTGCCAGTGGCAGCGGGTCCTACGAGCAGTACTTC. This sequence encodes CASGSGSYEQYF.

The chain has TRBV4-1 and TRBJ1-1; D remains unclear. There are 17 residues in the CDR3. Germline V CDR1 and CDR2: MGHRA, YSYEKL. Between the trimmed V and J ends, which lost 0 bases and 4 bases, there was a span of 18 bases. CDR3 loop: CASSQEFWGQSVTEAFF. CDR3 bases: TGCGCCAGCAGCCAAGAATTCTGGGGTCAGTCAGTCACTGAAGCTTTCTTT.

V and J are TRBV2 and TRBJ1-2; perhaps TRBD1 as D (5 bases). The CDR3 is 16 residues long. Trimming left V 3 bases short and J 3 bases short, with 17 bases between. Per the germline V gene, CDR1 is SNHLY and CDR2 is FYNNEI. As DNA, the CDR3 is TGTGCCAGCAGTGAGGGTAAAGGGGTTGGCGACTATGGCTACACCTTC. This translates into CASSEGKGVGDYGYTF.

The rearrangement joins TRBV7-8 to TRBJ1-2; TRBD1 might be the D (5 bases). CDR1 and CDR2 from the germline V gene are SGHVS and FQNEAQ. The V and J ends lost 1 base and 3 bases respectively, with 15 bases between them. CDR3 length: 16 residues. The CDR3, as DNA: TGTGCCAGCAGCTTAGGTGAAGGGTTGGGACACTATGGCTACACCTTC. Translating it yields CASSLGEGLGHYGYTF.

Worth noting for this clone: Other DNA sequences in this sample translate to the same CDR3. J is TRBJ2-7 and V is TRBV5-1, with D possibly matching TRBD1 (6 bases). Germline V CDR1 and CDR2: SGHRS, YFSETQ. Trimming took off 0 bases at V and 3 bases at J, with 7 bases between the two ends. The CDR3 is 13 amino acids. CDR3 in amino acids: CASSLEDSYEQYF. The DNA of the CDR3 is TGCGCCAGCAGCTTGGAGGACAGCTACGAGCAGTACTTC.

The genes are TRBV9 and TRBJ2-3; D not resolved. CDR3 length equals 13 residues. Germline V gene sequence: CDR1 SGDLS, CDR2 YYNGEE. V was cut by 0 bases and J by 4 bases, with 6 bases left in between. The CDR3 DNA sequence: TGTGCCAGCAGCGTAGTTACATCAGATACGCAGTATTTT. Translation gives CASSVVTSDTQYF.

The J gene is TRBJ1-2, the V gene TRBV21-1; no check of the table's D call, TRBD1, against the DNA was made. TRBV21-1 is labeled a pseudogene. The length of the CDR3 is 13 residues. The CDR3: CASSKLHRTGYTF. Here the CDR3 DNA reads TGTGCCAGCAGCAAACTTCACAGGACTGGCTACACCTTC.

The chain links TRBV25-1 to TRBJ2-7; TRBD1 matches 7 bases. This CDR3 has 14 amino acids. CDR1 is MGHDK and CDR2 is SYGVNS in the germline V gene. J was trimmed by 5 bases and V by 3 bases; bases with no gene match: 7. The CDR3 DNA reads TGTGCCAGCAGTGAGAGTACAGGGGAGAACGAGCAGTACTTC. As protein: CASSESTGENEQYF.